This T cell receptor beta chain was identified during a study of cytomegalovirus exposure and HLA in healthy donors. The CDR3 extends over 15 amino acids. V was shortened by 1 base and J by 7 bases, with 14 bases between the two germline ends. In germline, CDR1 is GTSNPN, CDR2 SVGIG (reference sequence). PCR was performed using 60 Vbeta and 13 Jbeta primers. Sequencing used immunoSEQ multiplex PCR; TCRdb keeps in-frame clones, though not all of them. The repertoire holds 230,000 or so clones, with about nine tenths as singletons. This sequence joins TRBV30 and TRBJ1-6; D may be TRBD1 (5 bases). The receptor was derived from a girl under 10 years old in good health and CMV-seronegative. The material sequenced was PBMCs. The CDR3: CAWSGRARLNSPLHF. Written as DNA, the CDR3 is TGTGCCTGGAGTGGCAGGGCCCGCTTAAATTCACCCCTCCACTTT.